The following is a T cell receptor (beta chain) sequence with its context. The antigen is unknown. CDR1 and CDR2 (germline): GTSNPN, SVGIG (reference sequence). This CDR3 spans 13 amino acids. After removal of 4 bases from V and 6 bases from J, the junction contained 8 bases not matched to a gene. This record belongs to a study of PD-1 blockade in mismatch repair-deficient tumors. Turning to the study itself: Patients had around 12 mismatch repair-deficient cancer types, all previously treated and progressing.

The method was immunoSEQ multiplex PCR; TCRdb's version includes in-frame clones alone and lacks a portion of them. The table includes over 15,000 clones, 84% detected once. The study's findings and limits: Tumor-resident clones, often absent from pretreatment blood, expanded after pembrolizumab and then contracted.

The chain combines TRBV30 with TRBJ1-2; 7 bases agree with TRBD1. The input for sequencing was PBMCs, taken before pembrolizumab treatment. The receptor was derived from an adult with mismatch repair-deficient cancer. The CDR3 region is CAWNPTGSDGYTF. CDR3 in DNA: TGTGCCTGGAATCCGACAGGGTCCGATGGCTACACCTTC.